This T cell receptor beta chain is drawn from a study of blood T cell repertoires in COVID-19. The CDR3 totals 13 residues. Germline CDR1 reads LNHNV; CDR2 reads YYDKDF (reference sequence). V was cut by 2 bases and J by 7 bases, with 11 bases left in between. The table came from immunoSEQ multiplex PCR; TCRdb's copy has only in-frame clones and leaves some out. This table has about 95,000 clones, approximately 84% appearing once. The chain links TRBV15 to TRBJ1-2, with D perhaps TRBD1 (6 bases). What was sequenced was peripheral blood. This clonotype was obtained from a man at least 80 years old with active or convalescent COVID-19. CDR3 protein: CATSRTPRGGYTF. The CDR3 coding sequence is TGTGCCACCAGCAGAACCCCCAGGGGTGGCTACACCTTC.